This T cell receptor beta chain derives from a study of shared clonotypes between healthy human individuals. Germline values: CDR1 MNHNS, CDR2 SASEGT. The CDR3 length is 15 residues. The V gene lost 2 bases and the J gene lost 6 bases, with 16 bases spanning the gap. Execution of the assay was at deep level. TCRdb's table, derived via immunoSEQ multiplex PCR, lists solely in-frame clones and lacks some. In the table there are roughly 2.5 million clones, approximately 94% of which are singletons. Sequencing was done on a sample of naive CD4+ T cells sorted from blood. Stated subset: CD45RA+ positively selected. The V call is TRBV6-1, the J call TRBJ1-1, with D perhaps matching TRBD1 (6 bases). The TCR comes from a young man in good health. In nucleotides, the CDR3 is TGTGCCAGCAGTGAACCGGGACAAACTGCGGCTGAAGCTTTCTTT. As protein: CASSEPGQTAAEAFF.